The TCR beta chain under discussion was sequenced for a study of CD8+ T cells in alopecia areata. Study-level points and caveats: During tofacitinib treatment, many expanded lesional clones remained in scalp and blood.

In the case of this clone: Its antigen remains unknown.

The V end lost 5 bases, the J end lost 1 base, and 8 bases lay between the germline ends. Per germline, CDR1 MNHEY and CDR2 SMNVEV (reference sequence). CDR3 length: 14 residues. Extracted from the samples, RNA was reverse transcribed into cDNA to serve as the sequencing template. Only in-frame clones appear in the TCRdb table, and some are missing; sequencing was by immunoSEQ multiplex PCR. The sample consists of approximately 100,000 clones, roughly 60% of them appearing once. The treatment denotes: oral pan-JAK inhibitor, 5-10 mg twice daily. The material sequenced was CD8+ T cells sorted from blood, taken at approximately week 60, from a patient treated with tofacitinib. The rearrangement joins TRBV27 to TRBJ2-2; weak D call: TRBD2 (6 bases). The sequence derives from a human donor with alopecia areata. CDR3 loop: CASSVGGNTGELFF. As DNA, the CDR3 is TGTGCCAGCAGTGTCGGGGGGAACACCGGGGAGCTGTTTTTT.